This is a list of T cell receptor beta chains from one sample in a study of esophageal squamous cell carcinoma under preoperative chemotherapy. Using its own MiXCR run on the PCR reads, TCRdb lists one record per CDR3 protein. This table has around 12,000 distinct CDR3 sequences, around half appearing once. The specimen was collected from a patient given preoperative chemotherapy. Receptors originate from a human donor with esophageal squamous cell carcinoma. The donor label of this sample is uncertain. The CDR3 runs from the conserved cysteine through the conserved F or W. Fields, in order: J gene, V gene, clone size, CDR3 protein. Expanded clones get a size class; other rows say once, few or many, or leave the size out.

TRBJ2-2	TRBV7-2	NA	CASRSPRGRSTGELFF
TRBJ2-1	TRBV6-5	many	CASNLLAGDNEQFF
TRBJ2-5	TRBV6-5	few	CASSLNRLETQYF
TRBJ2-3	TRBV7-2	NA	CVSSLSGADTDTQYF
TRBJ2-3	TRBV6-1	medium-sized	CASSEQDTINTQYF
TRBJ2-1	TRBV6-1	few	CASRRDVAGVGPNEQFF
TRBJ2-4	TRBV6-1	NA	CASGLGGGGKDTQYF
NA	TRBV7-2	many	CASSPGQGKGTGQYF
TRBJ2-1	TRBV11-2	NA	CASRYEDRSHVAQFF
TRBJ2-6	TRBV7-2	few	CASSTGLAHSSGANVLTF
NA	TRBV7-6	NA	CASSPSGGSLSYEQYF
TRBJ2-5	TRBV6-1	few	CASSEDLIEYF